This TCR beta chain was recorded in a study of blood T cells in healthy people across ages. General observations from the study: While age rose, TCR beta diversity per million T cells dropped in a roughly linear way. Greater diversity and more naive CD4+ cells were seen in long-lived donors than in aged donors.

Primed by a sample-barcoded 5' primer and a J-beta primer mix, a second PCR proceeded for 7 to 11 cycles. Tags on each cDNA molecule came from a template-switch adaptor with 12 random nucleotides. Via MiXCR, TCRdb re-called the 5' RACE reads, giving one row per CDR3 protein. The sample contains almost 800,000 distinct CDR3 sequences, roughly 64% of which appear only once. Per germline, CDR1 SGDLS and CDR2 YYNGEE. The CDR3 consists of 14 residues. With 0 bases removed from V and 3 bases from J, the gap between germline ends came to 10 bases. This clonotype was counted a few times. No antigen is known for it. The extraction recovered at least 6 micrograms of total RNA per sample.

The chain joins TRBV9 to TRBJ2-7, with no clear D. This clonotype originated in a man aged 30 to 45 in good health. Sequencing was carried out using blood. Written as DNA, the CDR3 is TGTGCCAGCAGCGTAGATGGGCAGAGCTACGAGCAGTACTTC. This codes for CASSVDGQSYEQYF.